The 23 T cell receptor beta chains reported below all come from one sample, sequenced in a study of blood T cell repertoires in COVID-19. The repertoire was sequenced with immunoSEQ multiplex PCR; TCRdb's copy has only in-frame clones and lacks some. The sample has fewer than 85,000 clones, 87% seen once. Sequenced: peripheral blood. These receptors all come from a man aged 55-75 years with acute or convalescent COVID-19.

This chain uses TRBV9 with TRBJ2-2; 7 bases align to TRBD1. V lost 5 bases to trimming and J lost 2 bases; unmatched junction nucleotides: 6. Looked up from germline, CDR1 is SGDLS and CDR2 is YYNGEE. This CDR3 contains 15 residues. The CDR3 here is CASSSGQRNTGELFF. The CDR3 nucleotides are TGTGCCAGCAGTTCGGGACAGAGAAACACCGGGGAGCTGTTTTTT. The entire variable domain, with the rest obtained from reference TRBV9 and TRBJ2-2, is as follows: DSGVTQTPKHLITATGQRVTLRCSPRSGDLSVYWYQQSLDQGLQFLIQYYNGEERAKGNILERFSAQQFPDLHSELNLSSLELGDSALYFCASSSGQRNTGELFFGEGSRLTVL.

The chain links TRBV14 to TRBJ2-4, with a weak D call TRBD1 (6 bases). V shed 2 bases and J shed 2 bases, with 10 bases lying between them. Germline CDR1 SGHDN, CDR2 FVKESK. The CDR3 has 15 amino acids. The CDR3 sequence: CASSQPRGTKNIQYF. The CDR3 coding sequence is TGTGCCAGCAGCCAACCAAGGGGGACCAAAAACATTCAGTACTTC.

The V gene is TRBV19, the J gene TRBJ2-7; D unclear. The CDR3 runs to 12 residues. Per germline, CDR1 LNHDA and CDR2 SQIVND (reference sequence). Deletions cut 5 bases from V and 1 base from J, with 6 bases between. This CDR3 is CASSDNSYEQYF. The DNA for the CDR3 is TGTGCCAGTAGTGACAATTCCTACGAGCAGTACTTC.

V and J are TRBV9 and TRBJ2-3; no clear D. Trimming shortened V by 0 bases and J by 2 bases, and 10 bases separated the two germline ends. CDR1 and CDR2 (germline): SGDLS, YYNGEE. This CDR3 region has 15 residues. The CDR3 nucleotides read TGTGCCAGCAGCGTAGGGTTAGCCACCACAGATACGCAGTATTTT. Translating gives CASSVGLATTDTQYF. Complete variable domain (other parts from reference TRBV9 and TRBJ2-3): DSGVTQTPKHLITATGQRVTLRCSPRSGDLSVYWYQQSLDQGLQFLIQYYNGEERAKGNILERFSAQQFPDLHSELNLSSLELGDSALYFCASSVGLATTDTQYFGPGTRLTVL.

The chain couples TRBV7-2 to TRBJ1-4; 7 positions match TRBD1. After removal of 1 base from V and 8 bases from J, the junction contained 4 bases not matched to a gene. The germline V gene has CDR1 SGHTA and CDR2 FQGNSA. CDR3 length: 14 residues. Written as DNA, the CDR3 is TGTGCCAGCAGCTTAGAGGGGGCAGGAGAAAAACTGTTTTTT. Amino acids: CASSLEGAGEKLFF.

The rearrangement uses TRBV3-1 (or the pseudogene TRBV3-2) and TRBJ2-1; TRBD2 is a possible D gene (5 bases). The CDR3 runs to 16 residues. The V gene lost 4 bases and the J gene lost 2 bases, with 15 bases spanning the gap. In germline, CDR1 is LGHDT, CDR2 YNNKEL (reference sequence). The CDR3 DNA is TGTGCCAGCAGCCCCAAGTCACTAGGACCCTACAATGAGCAGTTCTTC. Its protein is CASSPKSLGPYNEQFF.

The rearrangement links TRBV24-1 to TRBJ1-6; D is possibly TRBD1 (5 bases). From germline, CDR1 is KGHDR and CDR2 SFDVKD. The CDR3 consists of 15 residues. V lost 7 bases to trimming and J lost 9 bases, with 18 bases between them. This CDR3 is CATSNPFRDTSPLHF. CDR3 DNA: TGTGCCACCAGCAATCCATTCAGGGATACTTCACCCCTCCACTTT.

This sequence joins TRBV7-2 and TRBJ2-3; 11 bases agree with TRBD1. The CDR3 runs 18 residues. Germline-derived CDR1 and CDR2 are SGHTA and FQGNSA. The trim removed 2 bases at V and 4 bases at J, leaving 11 bases unmatched. The CDR3 is CASSLKGTGGYRADTQYF. The DNA for the CDR3 is TGTGCCAGCAGCTTAAAAGGGACAGGGGGGTATAGGGCAGATACGCAGTATTTT.

The chain joins TRBV25-1 to TRBJ2-7, with TRBD1 matching 7 bases. V dropped 2 bases and J dropped 4; count of bases not matched to a gene: 8. The CDR3 totals 15 residues. Germline V gene sequence: CDR1 MGHDK, CDR2 SYGVNS. CDR3 amino acids: CASSEVVGQKYEQYF. DNA of the CDR3: TGTGCCAGCAGTGAAGTGGTGGGACAGAAGTACGAGCAGTACTTC.

V and J are TRBV3-1 (or the pseudogene TRBV3-2) and TRBJ1-1; D call uncertain. The CDR3 consists of 13 residues. The V end was cut by 4 bases, the J end by 3 bases, with 9 bases between. CDR1 LGHDT and CDR2 YNNKEL come from the germline V gene (reference sequence). The chain's CDR3 is CASSLNSYTEAFF. CDR3 DNA: TGTGCCAGCAGCCTTAACAGTTACACTGAAGCTTTCTTT.

This clone was found once. This chain connects TRBV18 to TRBJ1-2, with 7 bases matching TRBD1. The CDR3 runs to 14 residues. With 3 bases clipped from V and 4 bases from J, the junction kept 5 bases outside the gene matches. The germline CDR1 and CDR2 sequences are KGHSH and LQKENI. CDR3 sequence reads: CASSPPDRSYGYTF. CDR3 sequence (DNA): TGTGCCAGCTCACCCCCGGACAGGTCCTATGGCTACACCTTC.

The chain employs TRBV30 and TRBJ1-1; no clear D. This CDR3 contains 11 residues. CDR1 is GTSNPN and CDR2 is SVGIG in the germline V gene (reference sequence). Trimming took 0 bases from V and 10 from J, leaving 9 bases between them. CDR3 DNA sequence: TGTGCCTGGAGTGTCATGGGGAGAGCTTTCTTT. Protein: CAWSVMGRAFF.

This clone appeared once. The CDR3 DNA is TGCGCCAGCAGCCTCGGGACAGGGGGGTCCCTGTCGGTGAACACTGAAGCTTTCTTT. Its protein product is CASSLGTGGSLSVNTEAFF. The rearrangement joins TRBV4-3 to TRBJ1-1; 11 bases map to TRBD1. Germline values: CDR1 LGHNA, CDR2 YSLEER. This CDR3 contains 19 residues. With V trimmed by 4 bases and J by 0 bases, 13 bases remained unmatched.

The chain carries TRBV2 and TRBJ1-4; 9 bases fit TRBD1. The CDR3 runs 15 residues. The germline gives CDR1 SNHLY, CDR2 FYNNEI. V gave up 5 bases and J gave up 8 bases; unmatched junction bases: 9. In DNA form, the CDR3 reads TGTGCCAGCAGTCCCAACAGGGGGCTTGGGGAAAAACTGTTTTTT. This encodes CASSPNRGLGEKLFF.

J is TRBJ1-3 and V is TRBV7-3; no definite D call. Per germline, CDR1 SGHTA and CDR2 FQGTGA. The germline V and J ends were trimmed by 1 base and 0 bases, with 16 bases remaining between them. The CDR3 runs 18 residues. CDR3 loop: CASSLRGGYGNSGNTIYF. The CDR3 region has the DNA TGTGCCAGCAGCTTAAGAGGAGGTTACGGAAACTCTGGAAACACCATATATTTT.

The rearrangement uses TRBV7-3 and TRBJ1-1; D may be TRBD1 (6 bases). This CDR3 region has 14 residues. V lost 2 bases and J 2 bases, leaving 9 bases between the germline ends. Germline CDR1 is SGHTA and CDR2 is FQGTGA. The DNA of the CDR3 is TGTGCCAGCAGCTTATTAGGGGGTAACACTGAAGCTTTCTTT. Protein product: CASSLLGGNTEAFF.

V usage is TRBV7-2 and J usage is TRBJ1-3; D gene uncertain. Between the trimmed V and J ends, which lost 2 bases and 8 bases, there was a span of 13 bases. This CDR3 is 14 amino acids long. In germline, CDR1 is SGHTA, CDR2 FQGNSA. For the CDR3, the DNA is TGTGCCAGCAGCTTAAGAGACCCGCGGGACACCATATATTTT. Amino acids: CASSLRDPRDTIYF.

The chain uses TRBV3-1 (or the pseudogene TRBV3-2) and TRBJ1-5; D is uncertain. CDR1 is LGHDT, CDR2 YNNKEL, per germline (reference sequence). The CDR3 sequence is 15 residues long. Trimming took 1 base from V and 3 from J, leaving 10 bases between them. The CDR3 bases are TGTGCCAGCAGCCAAGGACATGCTGTCAATCAGCCCCAGCATTTT. It is translated as CASSQGHAVNQPQHF.

CDR3 in DNA: TGTGCCAGCAGTTTGGACAGCTTTTACTCTGGAAACACCATATATTTT. Translated, it gives CASSLDSFYSGNTIYF. The J gene is TRBJ1-3, the V gene TRBV27, with a tentative D call TRBD1 (6 bases). V was cut by 3 bases and J by 0 bases, with 12 bases left in between. The CDR3 runs to 16 residues. Germline V gives CDR1 MNHEY, CDR2 SMNVEV (reference sequence).

The chain carries TRBV7-2 and TRBJ1-5; TRBD1 aligns across 7 bases. J gave up 0 bases and V 5 bases, and 4 bases lay outside the gene matches. Per germline, CDR1 SGHTA and CDR2 FQGNSA. The length of the CDR3 is 15 residues. DNA for the CDR3: TGTGCCAGCAGCGCTCAGGGGGGTAGCAATCAGCCCCAGCATTTT. Protein: CASSAQGGSNQPQHF.

This sequence joins TRBV15 and TRBJ1-3, with a weak D call TRBD1 (5 bases). Germline values: CDR1 LNHNV, CDR2 YYDKDF (reference sequence). The CDR3 is made up of 17 amino acids. V shed 1 base and J shed 0 bases, with 13 bases lying between them. CDR3 in DNA: TGTGCCACCAGCAGAGGTGGGACTGCAGTCTCTGGAAACACCATATATTTT. Residues: CATSRGGTAVSGNTIYF.

This clone was seen a handful of times. V gene TRBV2 combines with J gene TRBJ2-1, with a weak D call TRBD2 (6 bases). Trimming removed 8 bases at V and 3 bases at J, with 11 bases between. The CDR3 length is 13 residues. CDR1 is SNHLY and CDR2 is FYNNEI in the germline V gene. CDR3 in amino acids: CASRRELYNEQFF. The CDR3 bases are TGTGCCAGCCGACGGGAGCTCTACAATGAGCAGTTCTTC.

The J gene is TRBJ1-1, the V gene TRBV25-1, with 7 bases matching TRBD1. With 7 bases clipped from V and 11 bases from J, the junction kept 10 bases outside the gene matches. Germline-derived CDR1 and CDR2 are MGHDK and SYGVNS. This CDR3 region has 12 residues. The CDR3 DNA reads TGTGCCAGCACAGGTCTCGACAGGGAGGCTTTCTTT. It translates to CASTGLDREAFF. Full variable domain (outside the CDR3, taken from reference TRBV25-1 and TRBJ1-1): EADIYQTPRYLVIGTGKKITLECSQTMGHDKMYWYQQDPGMELHLIHYSYGVNSTEKGDLSSESTVSRIRTEHFPLTLESARPSHTSQYLCASTGLDREAFFGQGTRLTVV.